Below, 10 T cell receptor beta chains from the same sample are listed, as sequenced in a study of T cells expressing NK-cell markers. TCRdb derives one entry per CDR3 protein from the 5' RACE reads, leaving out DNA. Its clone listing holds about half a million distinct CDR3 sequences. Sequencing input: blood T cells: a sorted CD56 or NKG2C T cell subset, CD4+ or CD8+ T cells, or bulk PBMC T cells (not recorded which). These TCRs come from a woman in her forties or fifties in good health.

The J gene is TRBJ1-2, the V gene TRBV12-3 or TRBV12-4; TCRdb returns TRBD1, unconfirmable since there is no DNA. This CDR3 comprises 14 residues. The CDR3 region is CASSQTQVNYGYTF.

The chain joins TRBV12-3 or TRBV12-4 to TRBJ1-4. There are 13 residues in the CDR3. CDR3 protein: CASSLEGGGKLFF.

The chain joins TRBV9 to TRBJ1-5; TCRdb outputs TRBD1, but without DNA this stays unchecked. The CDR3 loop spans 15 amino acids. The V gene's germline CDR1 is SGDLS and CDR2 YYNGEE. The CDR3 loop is CASSVAGARDQPQHF.

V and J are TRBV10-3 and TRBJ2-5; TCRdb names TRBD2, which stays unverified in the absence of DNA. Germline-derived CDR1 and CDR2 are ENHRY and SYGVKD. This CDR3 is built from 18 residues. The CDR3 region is CAISGTSGRAGRQETQYF.

CDR3 in amino acids: CASSQRQGLGVYEQYF. The J gene is TRBJ2-7, the V gene TRBV11-2; TCRdb designates TRBD1, a call that cannot be tested without DNA. Germline CDR1 reads SGHAT; CDR2 reads FQNNGV. The CDR3 covers 16 residues.

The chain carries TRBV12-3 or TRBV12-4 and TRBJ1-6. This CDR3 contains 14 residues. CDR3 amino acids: CASSLRGYNSPLHF.

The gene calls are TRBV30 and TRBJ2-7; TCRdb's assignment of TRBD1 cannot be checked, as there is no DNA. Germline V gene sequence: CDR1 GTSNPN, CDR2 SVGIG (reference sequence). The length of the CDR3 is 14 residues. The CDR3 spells CAWRWGQGTYEQYF.

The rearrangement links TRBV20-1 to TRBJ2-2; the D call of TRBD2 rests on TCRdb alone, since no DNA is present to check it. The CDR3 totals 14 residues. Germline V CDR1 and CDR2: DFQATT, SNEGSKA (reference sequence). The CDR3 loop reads CSARDGAHTGELFF.

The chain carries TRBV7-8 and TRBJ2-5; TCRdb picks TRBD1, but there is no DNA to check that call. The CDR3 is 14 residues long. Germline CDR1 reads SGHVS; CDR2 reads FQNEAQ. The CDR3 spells CASSPGTGEETQYF.

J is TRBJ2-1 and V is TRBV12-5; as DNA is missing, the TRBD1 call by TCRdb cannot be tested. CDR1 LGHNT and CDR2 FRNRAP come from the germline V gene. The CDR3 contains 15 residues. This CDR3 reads CASGLVLGRGLEQFF. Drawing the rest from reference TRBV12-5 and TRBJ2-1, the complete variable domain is DARVTQTPRHKVTEMGQEVTMRCQPILGHNTVFWYRQTMMQGLELLAYFRNRAPLDDSGMPKDRFSAEMPDATLATLKIQPSEPRDSAVYFCASGLVLGRGLEQFFGPGTRLTVL.